This T cell receptor beta chain was sequenced in a study of human T cells and chemical hapten exposure. Study at large: The patients, most of them female, presented with alopecia areata, totalis or universalis. Study-level findings and limits: TCRs above 1 in 1000 frequency stayed constant with DPC sensitization.

Time point defined: patch test 1, 2 weeks after DPC sensitization. Treatment denoted: therapeutic diphenylcyclopropenone sensitization with weekly scalp DPC. Alopecia patients, 18 to 70 years old and DPC-suitable, served as donors. The sample holds a few counts of this clonotype. The antigen is undetermined. The germline CDR1 and CDR2 sequences are MGHRA and YSYEKL. The CDR3 consists of 17 residues. Trimming removed 0 bases from V and 4 bases from J, with 18 bases in between. TCRdb reprocessed the RACE reads via MiXCR and lists one record per CDR3 protein. The table records some 50,000 distinct CDR3 sequences, 9.3% of them present only once.

This clonotype was sampled from a middle-aged woman with alopecia areata. Some clones in this sample may be carry-over from other donors' samples. The source was whole blood, collected in connection with sensitization to the hapten diphenylcyclopropenone (DPC). The chain recombines TRBV4-1 with TRBJ2-5; D gene ambiguous. CDR3 bases: TGCGCCAGCAGCCAAGACCCCCGGACCCACCGAGGAGAGACCCAGTACTTC. Amino acid sequence: CASSQDPRTHRGETQYF.